These 31 T cell receptor beta chains were all obtained from the same sample, sequenced in a study of blood T cells in healthy people across ages. The authors ran a second PCR of about 7 to 12 cycles using a sample-barcoded 5' primer and a J-beta primer mix. TCRdb reanalysed the 5' RACE reads using MiXCR and keeps one entry per CDR3 protein. The data show about 1.4 million distinct CDR3 sequences, 45% to 70% seen once. Sequences were obtained from blood. The receptors here all came from a man younger than 30 in good health.

This clonotype was detected only a few times. The V and J genes are TRBV24-1 and TRBJ2-5; TRBD1 matches at 12 bases. The V and J ends lost 7 bases and 7 bases, in that order; junction bases with no gene match: 12. The germline CDR1 and CDR2 sequences are KGHDR and SFDVKD. The CDR3 is made up of 16 amino acids. CDR3 loop: CATSPAPGQGAGTQYF. The CDR3 nucleotides read TGTGCCACCAGCCCTGCTCCGGGACAGGGGGCTGGGACCCAGTACTTC.

The chain joins TRBV15 to TRBJ2-1; tentatively, D is TRBD1 or TRBD2 (6 bases each). The J call may be mistaken, given a closer DNA end match to TRBJ2-7. Per the germline V gene, CDR1 is LNHNV and CDR2 is YYDKDF (reference sequence). The CDR3 runs 16 residues. CDR3 amino acids: CATSRPPNRAGYEQYF. CDR3 DNA sequence: TGTGCCACCAGCAGACCTCCGAACAGGGCGGGATACGAGCAGTACTTC.

This rearrangement joins TRBV2 to TRBJ1-4; tentatively, D is TRBD1 (5 bases). V lost 5 bases and J 8 bases, leaving 9 bases between the germline ends. The CDR3 covers 12 residues. CDR1 SNHLY and CDR2 FYNNEI come from the germline V gene. CDR3 sequence (DNA): TGTGCCAGCAGTACGACAGAGGAAAAACTGTTTTTT. Encoded protein: CASSTTEEKLFF.

V usage is TRBV20-1 and J usage is TRBJ1-1; tentatively, D is TRBD1 (5 bases). This CDR3 is 14 amino acids long. The germline gives CDR1 DFQATT, CDR2 SNEGSKA (reference sequence). The V gene lost 0 bases and the J gene lost 1 base, with 9 bases spanning the gap. The CDR3 spells CSARDPGTNTEAFF. CDR3 nucleotide sequence: TGCAGTGCTAGAGATCCAGGGACGAACACTGAAGCTTTCTTT.

This clonotype appeared a single time. The chain recombines TRBV25-1 with TRBJ2-2; D is undetermined. The CDR3 is 15 residues long. Trimming left V 2 bases short and J 2 bases short, with 9 bases between. Germline V gene lookup returns CDR1 MGHDK and CDR2 SYGVNS. CDR3 in amino acids: CASSERSGNTGELFF. The CDR3 coding sequence is TGTGCCAGCAGTGAAAGGTCGGGCAACACCGGGGAGCTGTTTTTT.

V and J are TRBV4-1 and TRBJ1-6; D remains ambiguous. Germline V gene sequence: CDR1 MGHRA, CDR2 YSYEKL. There are 15 residues in the CDR3. V shed 0 bases and J shed 11 bases, with 14 bases lying between them. CDR3 DNA sequence: TGCGCCAGCAGCCAAGAGGAAGCGGATCGGGCACCCCTCCACTTT. This encodes CASSQEEADRAPLHF.

This clonotype showed up many times. The chain couples TRBV20-1 to TRBJ2-1; a weak D match, TRBD2 (6 bases). Deletions cut 4 bases from V and 3 bases from J, with 13 bases between. The germline CDR1 and CDR2 sequences are DFQATT and SNEGSKA (reference sequence). This CDR3 is 14 amino acids long. The DNA of the CDR3 is TGCAGTGCTAAGGAGGGAGGCGACTACAATGAGCAGTTCTTC. It encodes CSAKEGGDYNEQFF.

V gene TRBV14 combines with J gene TRBJ2-1; a possible D gene is TRBD2 (5 bases). The germline V and J ends were trimmed by 2 bases and 2 bases, with 10 bases remaining between them. CDR1 is SGHDN and CDR2 is FVKESK in the germline V gene. The CDR3 loop spans 15 amino acids. CDR3 nucleotides: TGTGCCAGCAGCCAACCGGGATATCCCTACAATGAGCAGTTCTTC. Its protein product is CASSQPGYPYNEQFF.

The chain recombines TRBV6-5 with TRBJ2-3, with 7 bases lining up with TRBD1. The CDR3 has 18 amino acids. The V and J ends lost 3 bases and 3 bases, in that order; junction bases with no gene match: 15. Germline V gene data show CDR1 as MNHEY and CDR2 as SVGAGI. The CDR3 spells CASSYSTGDLRGTDTQYF. CDR3 DNA: TGTGCCAGCAGTTATTCGACTGGGGACCTCAGGGGGACAGATACGCAGTATTTT.

In its sample, this clonotype was seen once. This chain uses TRBV2 with TRBJ1-2; 9 bases line up with TRBD1. The CDR3 is 16 amino acids. The germline V gene encodes CDR1 SNHLY and CDR2 FYNNEI. With 6 bases clipped from V and 5 bases from J, the junction kept 13 bases outside the gene matches. The chain's CDR3 is CASREITGGGKYGYTF. In DNA, the CDR3 is TGTGCCAGCAGGGAAATAACAGGGGGCGGGAAGTATGGCTACACCTTC.

The chain recombines TRBV2 with TRBJ2-7, with unresolved D. The length of the CDR3 is 12 residues. The germline CDR1 and CDR2 sequences are SNHLY and FYNNEI. Trimming stripped 7 bases from V and 2 bases from J, with 9 bases between. The CDR3 sequence: CASKGSPYEQYF. Here the CDR3 DNA reads TGTGCCAGCAAGGGTAGCCCCTACGAGCAGTACTTC.

The gene calls are TRBV29-1 and TRBJ2-7, with 10 bases that match TRBD1. This CDR3 spans 13 amino acids. J gave up 5 bases and V 6 bases, and 7 bases lay outside the gene matches. CDR1 is SQVTM and CDR2 is ANQGSEA in the germline V gene. The CDR3 nucleotides read TGCAGCGTAGCCGGGACAGGGGTCGACGAGCAGTACTTC. Its translation is CSVAGTGVDEQYF.

This clonotype came up a few times. The V and J genes are TRBV29-1 and TRBJ2-5; 8 bases fit TRBD1. Germline lookup yields CDR1 SQVTM and CDR2 ANQGSEA. The CDR3 extends over 18 amino acids. V shed 3 bases, J shed 1 base, and the junction held 16 bases outside the gene matches. As DNA, the CDR3 is TGCAGCGTTGATGGCAGGGGGCCAGGGGTTCACCTCCAAGAGACCCAGTACTTC. Protein sequence: CSVDGRGPGVHLQETQYF.

The chain has TRBV6-5 and TRBJ2-3; D ambiguous. Trimming pared 5 bases from V and 1 base from J, leaving 13 bases between. CDR3 length equals 15 residues. Germline V gene data show CDR1 as MNHEY and CDR2 as SVGAGI. The CDR3: CASSPAAHGTDTQYF. CDR3 bases: TGTGCCAGCAGTCCTGCGGCGCACGGCACAGATACGCAGTATTTT.

The V gene is TRBV10-3, the J gene TRBJ1-6; weak D call: TRBD1 (6 bases). With 6 bases removed from V and 9 bases from J, the gap between germline ends came to 15 bases. Germline CDR1 reads ENHRY; CDR2 reads SYGVKD. The CDR3 spans 14 residues. CDR3 sequence (DNA): TGTGCCATCAGGGAACAGGGATCCGCTTCACCCCTCCACTTT. Translation gives CAIREQGSASPLHF.

V usage is TRBV4-3 and J usage is TRBJ2-2, with 7 positions matching TRBD1. The CDR3 is 15 residues long. Germline V gives CDR1 LGHNA, CDR2 YSLEER. The V and J ends lost 1 base and 3 bases, in that order; junction bases with no gene match: 2. CDR3 sequence: CASSQGDSDTGELFF. The CDR3 DNA sequence: TGCGCCAGCAGCCAAGGGGACAGCGACACCGGGGAGCTGTTTTTT.

The rearrangement uses TRBV7-9 and TRBJ2-1; D is ambiguous. Germline CDR1 reads SEHNR; CDR2 reads FQNEAQ (reference sequence). The CDR3 totals 12 residues. Between the trimmed V and J ends, which lost 0 bases and 9 bases, there was a span of 6 bases. The CDR3 region has the DNA TGTGCCAGCAGCTTAGCCATGAGTGAGCAGTTCTTC. Residues: CASSLAMSEQFF.

This sequence joins TRBV7-2 and TRBJ1-6; D is undetermined. The CDR3 runs to 12 residues. Trimming removed 3 bases at V and 16 bases at J, with 13 bases between. CDR1 SGHTA and CDR2 FQGNSA come from the germline V gene. The CDR3 loop reads CASSLSWGSLHF. CDR3 DNA: TGTGCCAGCAGCTTGTCCTGGGGAAGTCTCCACTTT.

The CDR3 nucleotides are TGCGCCAGCAGCCAGGTGGATGTGACTAGCGGCCCATGGACCCAGTACTTC. Translated: CASSQVDVTSGPWTQYF. V and J are TRBV4-1 and TRBJ2-5; the match to TRBD2 covers 9 bases. The junction had 15 bases not matched to a gene; V was cut back by 3 bases and J by 7 bases. Germline assignment: CDR1 MGHRA and CDR2 YSYEKL. This CDR3 is built from 17 residues.

CDR3 amino acids: CASSFVAGVDEQYF. CDR3 in DNA: TGTGCCAGCAGCTTTGTAGCGGGAGTTGATGAGCAGTACTTC. The chain links TRBV11-3 to TRBJ2-1, with 9 bases lining up with TRBD2. TRBJ2-7 matches the DNA end more closely, so the J call is doubtful. The CDR3 has 14 residues. Per the germline V gene, CDR1 is SGHNT and CDR2 is YENEEA.

This chain links TRBV7-9 with TRBJ2-2; D remains unclear. Germline-derived CDR1 and CDR2 are SEHNR and FQNEAQ (reference sequence). Trimming pared 6 bases from V and 0 bases from J, leaving 11 bases between. There are 15 residues in the CDR3. CDR3 region: CASSPTHANTGELFF. The CDR3 DNA reads as TGTGCCAGCAGTCCGACTCACGCGAACACCGGGGAGCTGTTTTTT.

The chain couples TRBV20-1 to TRBJ2-7; TRBD2 is a possible D gene (5 bases). Trimming removed 3 bases at V and 3 bases at J, with 15 bases between. Germline-derived CDR1 and CDR2 are DFQATT and SNEGSKA (reference sequence). The CDR3 has 14 residues. In DNA, the CDR3 is TGCAGTGCTAGTCGGCTAGCCGAAAGCTACGAGCAGTACTTC. It codes for CSASRLAESYEQYF.

This clonotype was seen a few times. The chain recombines TRBV6-2 or TRBV6-3 with TRBJ1-2; 8 bases match TRBD1. Germline V CDR1 and CDR2: MNHEY, SVGEGT. The CDR3 is 15 amino acids. The V segment lost 0 bases and the J segment 8 bases; nucleotides outside the gene matches: 8. The CDR3 bases are TGTGCCAGCAGTTACTCGACAGGGGACCCTTCCGGCTACACCTTC. Translating gives CASSYSTGDPSGYTF.

This clonotype has more than one count but fewer than ten. The CDR3 nucleotides read TGCAGTGCTAGAAAAGGACTAGCGGGTCCTAGCTCCTACAATGAGCAGTTCTTC. Protein product: CSARKGLAGPSSYNEQFF. The V and J genes are TRBV20-1 and TRBJ2-1; 11 nucleotides line up with TRBD2. The J segment lost 0 bases and the V segment lost 2 bases, leaving 9 bases of the junction unmatched. The CDR3 is 18 amino acids. Germline-derived CDR1 and CDR2 are DFQATT and SNEGSKA (reference sequence).

V is TRBV21-1 and J is TRBJ1-2; the table's TRBD1 call for D was not verified on the DNA. TRBV21-1 is labeled a pseudogene. CDR3 length: 16 residues. CDR3 protein: CASSPPQSPLDYGYTF. The CDR3 nucleotides are TGTGCCAGCAGCCCACCCCAGAGCCCCCTTGACTATGGCTACACCTTC.

The DNA for the CDR3 is TGTGCCAGCAGACTCCGACAGGGGGATGGCTACACCTTC. This gives the protein CASRLRQGDGYTF. The chain couples TRBV6-5 to TRBJ1-2; 9 positions agree with TRBD1. Trimming removed 6 bases from V and 6 bases from J; junction bases left unmatched: 5. Germline V lookup: CDR1 MNHEY, CDR2 SVGAGI. CDR3 length: 13 residues.

This clonotype was observed a handful of times. The rearrangement joins TRBV19 to TRBJ1-4; D is undetermined. CDR3 length equals 14 residues. V shed 9 bases and J shed 4 bases, with 15 bases lying between them. The V gene's germline CDR1 is LNHDA and CDR2 SQIVND (reference sequence). The CDR3 nucleotides are TGTGCCAGCCCTTGGCGCGATTTTAATGAAAAACTGTTTTTT. Its protein is CASPWRDFNEKLFF.

This rearrangement joins TRBV3-1 to TRBJ2-1; 15 bases align to TRBD2. The CDR3 extends over 19 amino acids. V was pared by 5 bases and J by 0 bases, with 8 bases of the junction left unmatched. Germline values: CDR1 LGHDT, CDR2 YNNKEL (reference sequence). DNA for the CDR3: TGTGCCAGCAGCTACGGGACTAGCGGGAGGCAGAGCTCCTACAATGAGCAGTTCTTC. Translating gives CASSYGTSGRQSSYNEQFF.

V usage is TRBV29-1 and J usage is TRBJ2-5; 7 bases are shared with TRBD1. The CDR3 extends over 11 amino acids. Looked up from germline, CDR1 is SQVTM and CDR2 is ANQGSEA. After removal of 7 bases from V and 11 bases from J, the junction contained 10 bases not matched to a gene. In DNA, the CDR3 is TGCAGCGGAGAACAGGGGAATGAGCAGTACTTC. Translating it yields CSGEQGNEQYF.

Here the CDR3 DNA reads TGCGCCAGCAGCCAAGGAGGCCGGGGCGCCGGGCAGTACTTC. It translates to CASSQGGRGAGQYF. V and J are TRBV4-1 and TRBJ2-5; D is perhaps TRBD1 or TRBD2 (5 bases each). Looked up from germline, CDR1 is MGHRA and CDR2 is YSYEKL. V was pared by 1 base and J by 11 bases, with 17 bases between. The CDR3 loop spans 14 amino acids.

The V and J genes are TRBV11-2 and TRBJ2-5; D possibly corresponds to TRBD2 (6 bases). The J call may be in error: the DNA end matches TRBJ2-7 better. The CDR3 sequence is 13 residues long. Germline V gene sequence: CDR1 SGHAT, CDR2 FQNNGV. CDR3 region: CASGRPGVGEQYF. The CDR3 DNA reads as TGTGCCAGCGGACGACCGGGAGTGGGCGAGCAGTACTTC.